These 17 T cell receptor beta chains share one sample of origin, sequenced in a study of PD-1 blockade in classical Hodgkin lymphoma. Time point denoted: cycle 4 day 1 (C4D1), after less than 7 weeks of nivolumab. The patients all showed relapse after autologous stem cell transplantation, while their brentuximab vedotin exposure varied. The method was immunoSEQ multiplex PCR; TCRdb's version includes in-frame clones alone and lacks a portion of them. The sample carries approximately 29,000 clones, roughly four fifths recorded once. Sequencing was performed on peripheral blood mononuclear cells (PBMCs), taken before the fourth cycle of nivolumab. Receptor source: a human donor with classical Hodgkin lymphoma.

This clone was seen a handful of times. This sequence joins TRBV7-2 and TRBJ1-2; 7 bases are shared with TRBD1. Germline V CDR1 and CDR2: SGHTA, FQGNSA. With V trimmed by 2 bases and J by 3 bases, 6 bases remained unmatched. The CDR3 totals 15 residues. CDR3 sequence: CASSLIPGGDYGYTF. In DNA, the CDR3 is TGTGCCAGCAGCTTAATCCCAGGGGGGGACTATGGCTACACCTTC. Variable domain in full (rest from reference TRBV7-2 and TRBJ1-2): GAGVSQSPSNKVTEKGKDVELRCDPISGHTALYWYRQSLGQGLEFLIYFQGNSAPDKSGLPSDRFSAERTGGSVSTLTIQRTQQEDSAVYLCASSLIPGGDYGYTFGSGTRLTVV.

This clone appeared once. In DNA form, the CDR3 reads TGTGCCAGCAGTTACCCGGACAACACCGGGGAGCTGTTTTTT. The encoded protein is CASSYPDNTGELFF. The chain is built from TRBV6-5 and TRBJ2-2, with no clear D. Germline CDR1 and CDR2: MNHEY and SVGAGI. This CDR3 is built from 14 residues. With 2 bases removed from V and 2 bases from J, the gap between germline ends came to 6 bases.

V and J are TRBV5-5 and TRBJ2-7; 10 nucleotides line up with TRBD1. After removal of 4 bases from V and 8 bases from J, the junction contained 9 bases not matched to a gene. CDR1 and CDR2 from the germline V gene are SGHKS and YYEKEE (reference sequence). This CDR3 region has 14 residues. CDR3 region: CASSADRGDGKQYF. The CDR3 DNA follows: TGTGCCAGCAGCGCGGACAGGGGGGATGGTAAGCAGTACTTC.

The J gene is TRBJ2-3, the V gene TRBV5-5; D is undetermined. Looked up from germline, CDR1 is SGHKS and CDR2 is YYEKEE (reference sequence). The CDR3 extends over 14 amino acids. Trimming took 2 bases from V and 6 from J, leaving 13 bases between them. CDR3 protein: CASSLTHVSDTQYF. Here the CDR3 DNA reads TGTGCCAGCAGCTTAACGCATGTGTCGGATACGCAGTATTTT.

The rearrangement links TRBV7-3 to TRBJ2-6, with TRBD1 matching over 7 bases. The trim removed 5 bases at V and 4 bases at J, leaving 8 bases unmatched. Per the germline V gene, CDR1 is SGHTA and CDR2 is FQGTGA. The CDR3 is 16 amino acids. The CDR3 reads CASSLDRDPGANVLTF. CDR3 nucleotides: TGTGCCAGCAGCCTAGACAGGGATCCCGGGGCCAACGTCCTGACTTTC.

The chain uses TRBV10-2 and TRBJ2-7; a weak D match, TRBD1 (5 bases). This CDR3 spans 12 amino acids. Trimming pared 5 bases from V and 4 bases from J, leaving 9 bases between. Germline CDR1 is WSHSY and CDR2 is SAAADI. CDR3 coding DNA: TGCGCCAGCAGTTCTACAGGATACGAGCAGTACTTC. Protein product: CASSSTGYEQYF.

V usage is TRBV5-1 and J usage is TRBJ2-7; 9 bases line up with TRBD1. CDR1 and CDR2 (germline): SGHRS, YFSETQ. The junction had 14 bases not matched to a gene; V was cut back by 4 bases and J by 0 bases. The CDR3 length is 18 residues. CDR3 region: CASSLHLGQGGSSYEQYF. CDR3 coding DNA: TGCGCCAGCAGCCTCCACCTGGGACAGGGTGGGTCCTCCTACGAGCAGTACTTC.

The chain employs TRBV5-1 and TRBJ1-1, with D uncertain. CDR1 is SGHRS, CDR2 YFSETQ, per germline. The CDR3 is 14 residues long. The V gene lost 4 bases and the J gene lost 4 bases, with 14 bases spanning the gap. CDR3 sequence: CASSMTLPVTEAFF. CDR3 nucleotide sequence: TGCGCCAGCAGCATGACTCTACCCGTCACTGAAGCTTTCTTT.

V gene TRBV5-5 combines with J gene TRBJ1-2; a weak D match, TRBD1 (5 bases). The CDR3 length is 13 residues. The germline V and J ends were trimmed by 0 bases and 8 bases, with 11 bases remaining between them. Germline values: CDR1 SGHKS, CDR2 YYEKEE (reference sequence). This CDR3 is CASSLVGVKGYTF. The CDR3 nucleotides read TGTGCCAGCAGCTTGGTGGGGGTTAAAGGCTACACCTTC.

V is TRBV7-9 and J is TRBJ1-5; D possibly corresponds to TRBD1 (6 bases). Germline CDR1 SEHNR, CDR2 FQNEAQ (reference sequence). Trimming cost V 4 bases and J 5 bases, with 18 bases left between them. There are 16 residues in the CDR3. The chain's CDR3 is CASSSGTGLRDQPQHF. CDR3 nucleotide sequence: TGTGCCAGCAGCTCAGGTACAGGGCTTCGGGATCAGCCCCAGCATTTT.

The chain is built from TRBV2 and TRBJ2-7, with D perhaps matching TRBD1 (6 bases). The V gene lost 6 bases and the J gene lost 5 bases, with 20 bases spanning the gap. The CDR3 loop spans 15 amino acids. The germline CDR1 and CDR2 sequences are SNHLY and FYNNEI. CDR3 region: CASRLRGPTGNEQYF. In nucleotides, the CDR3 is TGTGCCAGCAGGCTCAGGGGCCCCACGGGTAACGAGCAGTACTTC.

The CDR3 sequence is CASSLLGEVDEQYF. As DNA, the CDR3 is TGTGCCAGCAGCTTACTTGGGGAAGTGGACGAGCAGTACTTC. J is TRBJ2-7 and V is TRBV9; the D is unclear. Germline-derived CDR1 and CDR2 are SGDLS and YYNGEE. V was cut by 4 bases and J by 5 bases, with 16 bases left in between. The CDR3 covers 14 residues.

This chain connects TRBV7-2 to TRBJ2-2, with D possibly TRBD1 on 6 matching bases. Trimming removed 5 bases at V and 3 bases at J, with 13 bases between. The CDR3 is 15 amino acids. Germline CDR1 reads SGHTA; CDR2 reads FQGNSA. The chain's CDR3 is CASSPRQVHTGELFF. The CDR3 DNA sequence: TGTGCCAGCAGCCCCCGACAGGTTCACACCGGGGAGCTGTTTTTT.

The CDR3 is CASRPLAGRGETQYF. The CDR3 bases are TGTGCCAGCAGGCCCCTAGCGGGGCGAGGGGAGACCCAGTACTTC. V usage is TRBV7-9 and J usage is TRBJ2-5; the match to TRBD2 covers 9 bases. The CDR3 is 15 residues long. The germline CDR1 and CDR2 sequences are SEHNR and FQNEAQ (reference sequence). Trimming removed 6 bases from V and 5 bases from J; junction bases left unmatched: 10.

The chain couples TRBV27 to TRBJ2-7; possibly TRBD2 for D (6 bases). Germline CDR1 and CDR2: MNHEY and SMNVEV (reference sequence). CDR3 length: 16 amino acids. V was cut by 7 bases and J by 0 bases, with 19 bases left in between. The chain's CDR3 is CASTLLYGGSSYEQYF. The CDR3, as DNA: TGTGCCAGCACCCTACTTTACGGGGGAAGCTCCTACGAGCAGTACTTC.

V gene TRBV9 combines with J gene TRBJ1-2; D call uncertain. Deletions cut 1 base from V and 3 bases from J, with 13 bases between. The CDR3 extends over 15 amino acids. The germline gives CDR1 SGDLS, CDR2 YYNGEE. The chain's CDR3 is CASSVIPGPHYGYTF. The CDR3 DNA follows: TGTGCCAGCAGCGTAATTCCAGGACCTCACTATGGCTACACCTTC. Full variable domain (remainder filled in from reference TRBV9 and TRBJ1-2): DSGVTQTPKHLITATGQRVTLRCSPRSGDLSVYWYQQSLDQGLQFLIQYYNGEERAKGNILERFSAQQFPDLHSELNLSSLELGDSALYFCASSVIPGPHYGYTFGSGTRLTVV.

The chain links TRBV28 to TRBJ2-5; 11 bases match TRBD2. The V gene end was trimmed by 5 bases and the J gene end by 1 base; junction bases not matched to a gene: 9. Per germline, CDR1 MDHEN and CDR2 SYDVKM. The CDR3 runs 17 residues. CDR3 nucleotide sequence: TGTGCCAGCAGTCGTAGCGGGGGGGGGAGCACCCAAGAGACCCAGTACTTC. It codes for CASSRSGGGSTQETQYF.